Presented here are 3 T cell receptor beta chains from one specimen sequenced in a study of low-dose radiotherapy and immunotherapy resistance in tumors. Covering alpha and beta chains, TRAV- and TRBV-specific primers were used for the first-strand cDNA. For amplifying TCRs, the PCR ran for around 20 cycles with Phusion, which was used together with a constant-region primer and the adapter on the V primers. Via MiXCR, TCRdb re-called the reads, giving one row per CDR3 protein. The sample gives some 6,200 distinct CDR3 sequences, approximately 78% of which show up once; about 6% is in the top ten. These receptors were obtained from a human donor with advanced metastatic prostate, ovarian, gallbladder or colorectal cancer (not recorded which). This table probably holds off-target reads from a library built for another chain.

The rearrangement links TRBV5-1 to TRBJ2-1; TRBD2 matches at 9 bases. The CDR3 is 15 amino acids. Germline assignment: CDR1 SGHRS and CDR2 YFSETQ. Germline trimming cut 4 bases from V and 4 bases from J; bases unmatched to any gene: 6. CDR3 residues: CASSLERGVYNEQFF. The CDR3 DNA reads TGCGCCAGCAGCCTAGAGCGGGGGGTATACAATGAGCAGTTCTTC.

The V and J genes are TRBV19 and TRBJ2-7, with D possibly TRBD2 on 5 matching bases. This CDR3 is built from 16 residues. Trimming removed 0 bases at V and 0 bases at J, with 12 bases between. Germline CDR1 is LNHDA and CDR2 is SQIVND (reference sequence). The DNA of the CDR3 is TGTGCCAGTAGTATAGACCCTCTCCGGGGCTCCTACGAGCAGTACTTC. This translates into CASSIDPLRGSYEQYF.

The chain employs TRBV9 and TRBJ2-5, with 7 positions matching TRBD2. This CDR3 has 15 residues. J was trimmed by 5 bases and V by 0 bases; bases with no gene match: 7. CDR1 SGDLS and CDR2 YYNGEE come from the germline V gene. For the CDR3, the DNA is TGTGCCAGCAGCGTAGGCGGGAGTGGAGCTGAGACCCAGTACTTC. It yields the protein CASSVGGSGAETQYF.